Shown below are 19 T cell receptor beta chains from a single sample sequenced in a study of blood T cells in healthy people across ages. The use of a sample-barcoded 5' primer and a J-beta primer mix characterized a second PCR of roughly 7 to 11 cycles. From the 5' RACE reads, TCRdb called clonotypes with MiXCR, one entry per CDR3 protein. The table shows over a million distinct CDR3 sequences, with roughly 64% occurring only once. Sequences were obtained from blood. Receptors originate from a man younger than 30 in good health.

The chain couples TRBV9 to TRBJ2-1; no definite D call. The DNA end favors TRBJ2-7, so the J call may be wrong. The CDR3 is made up of 16 amino acids. Germline assignment: CDR1 SGDLS and CDR2 YYNGEE. In nucleotides, the CDR3 is TGTGCCAGCAGCGTAGTACTAACAAGCTCCTACAATGAGCAGTACTTC. The encoded protein is CASSVVLTSSYNEQYF.

The table lists this clonotype with a few counts. V gene TRBV12-3 or TRBV12-4 combines with J gene TRBJ2-1; TRBD2 agrees at 8 bases. The CDR3 is 13 amino acids. The J segment lost 6 bases and the V segment lost 10 bases, leaving 8 bases of the junction unmatched. CDR3 amino acids: CATMGLVTNEQFF. As DNA, the CDR3 is TGTGCCACCATGGGACTAGTCACCAATGAGCAGTTCTTC.

The genes are TRBV5-1 and TRBJ2-3, with D hard to call. CDR1 and CDR2 (germline): SGHRS, YFSETQ. Deletions cut 3 bases from V and 3 bases from J, with 8 bases between. The CDR3 consists of 13 residues. The CDR3: CASSWDQTDTQYF. DNA for the CDR3: TGCGCCAGCAGCTGGGATCAAACAGATACGCAGTATTTT.

This clonotype was picked up one time. CDR3 in amino acids: CASALEWETQYF. The CDR3 nucleotides are TGTGCTAGTGCCCTTGAATGGGAGACCCAGTACTTC. The chain recombines TRBV12-5 with TRBJ2-5; D remains unclear. The CDR3 covers 12 residues. CDR1 LGHNT and CDR2 FRNRAP come from the germline V gene. The germline V and J ends were trimmed by 7 bases and 5 bases, with 11 bases remaining between them.

The CDR3 is CASSTPAEFQETQYF. DNA of the CDR3: TGTGCCAGCAGTACTCCGGCTGAGTTCCAAGAGACCCAGTACTTC. V and J are TRBV6-5 and TRBJ2-5; D call uncertain. The V gene's germline CDR1 is MNHEY and CDR2 SVGAGI. The CDR3 spans 15 residues. Trimming removed 5 bases from V and 1 base from J, with 14 bases in between.

The gene calls are TRBV29-1 and TRBJ1-4, with D possibly being TRBD1 (5 bases). V was shortened by 3 bases and J by 6 bases, with 8 bases between the two germline ends. The CDR3 totals 12 residues. Germline CDR1 and CDR2: SQVTM and ANQGSEA. The CDR3 coding sequence is TGCAGCGTTGAGGGGCAGGATGAAAAACTGTTTTTT. Its translation is CSVEGQDEKLFF.

This clonotype was recorded a few times. This chain joins TRBV6-2 or TRBV6-3 and TRBJ2-7; D may be TRBD2 (6 bases). This CDR3 region has 13 residues. Per germline, CDR1 MNHEY and CDR2 SVGEGT. V was pared by 5 bases and J by 2 bases, with 10 bases between. The CDR3 bases are TGTGCCAGCAGTGATGGGGGGACCTACGAGCAGTACTTC. Its translation: CASSDGGTYEQYF.

The chain joins TRBV6-6 to TRBJ2-5, with D perhaps matching TRBD1 or TRBD2 (5 bases each). Between the trimmed V and J ends, which lost 1 base and 4 bases, there was a span of 7 bases. Germline CDR1 and CDR2: MNHNY and SVGAGI (reference sequence). The CDR3 is made up of 13 amino acids. Here the CDR3 DNA reads TGTGCCAGCAGTTACTACGGGGCAGAGACCCAGTACTTC. Residues: CASSYYGAETQYF.

This clonotype turned up a few times. The gene calls are TRBV25-1 and TRBJ2-3; D remains unclear. This CDR3 region has 12 residues. Germline values: CDR1 MGHDK, CDR2 SYGVNS. Trimming took 4 bases from V and 2 from J, leaving 4 bases between them. The CDR3 region has the DNA TGTGCCAGCAGTGGCCCCACAGATACGCAGTATTTT. Encoded protein: CASSGPTDTQYF.

The V and J genes are TRBV15 and TRBJ1-2, with D possibly matching TRBD1 (6 bases). The CDR3 sequence is 19 residues long. Trimming cost V 2 bases and J 2 bases, with 24 bases left between them. Germline V gives CDR1 LNHNV, CDR2 YYDKDF (reference sequence). Here the CDR3 reads CATSRKEGGLPNMNYGYTF. The CDR3 DNA reads TGTGCCACCAGCAGAAAAGAGGGGGGCCTCCCCAATATGAACTATGGCTACACCTTC.

The genes are TRBV20-1 and TRBJ2-7; TRBD1 is a possible D gene (5 bases). Between the trimmed V and J ends, which lost 0 bases and 3 bases, there was a span of 15 bases. The CDR3 spans 15 residues. Per germline, CDR1 DFQATT and CDR2 SNEGSKA (reference sequence). The CDR3 nucleotides read TGCAGTGCTAGAGATGGGGCAGAACCGTACTACGAGCAGTACTTC. It translates to CSARDGAEPYYEQYF.

There are a few counts of this clonotype. This chain uses TRBV6-5 with TRBJ2-7; a weak D match, TRBD1 (5 bases). Per the germline V gene, CDR1 is MNHEY and CDR2 is SVGAGI. Trimming shortened V by 4 bases and J by 0 bases, and 10 bases separated the two germline ends. CDR3 length: 14 residues. As DNA, the CDR3 is TGTGCCAGCAGTTCAGGGAAGATCTCCTACGAGCAGTACTTC. Translated, it gives CASSSGKISYEQYF.

This clonotype was counted only a few times. The chain employs TRBV20-1 and TRBJ2-3; 8 bases fit TRBD2. The V gene end was trimmed by 2 bases and the J gene end by 1 base; junction bases not matched to a gene: 2. The CDR3 loop spans 14 amino acids. The germline gives CDR1 DFQATT, CDR2 SNEGSKA (reference sequence). DNA for the CDR3: TGCAGTGCTAGACTACTAGCGGGCACAGATACGCAGTATTTT. It is translated as CSARLLAGTDTQYF.

This rearrangement joins TRBV5-1 to TRBJ2-5, with a possible D match to TRBD1 (6 bases). The length of the CDR3 is 15 residues. V was trimmed by 4 bases and J by 7 bases, leaving 20 bases between them. Looked up from germline, CDR1 is SGHRS and CDR2 is YFSETQ. The CDR3 DNA is TGCGCCAGCAGCCTCCCACCCCGGGACAAAAGGACCCAGTACTTC. This translates into CASSLPPRDKRTQYF.

This rearrangement joins TRBV4-3 to TRBJ1-2; possibly TRBD1 for D (5 bases). The length of the CDR3 is 14 residues. Trimming pared 1 base from V and 2 bases from J, leaving 8 bases between. Per the germline V gene, CDR1 is LGHNA and CDR2 is YSLEER. The DNA of the CDR3 is TGCGCCAGCAGCCAAGGGGGGTTGAACTATGGCTACACCTTC. Its translation: CASSQGGLNYGYTF.

V gene TRBV7-2 combines with J gene TRBJ2-5; 7 nucleotides line up with TRBD2. The J call may be faulty, since TRBJ2-7 better matches the DNA end. Germline-derived CDR1 and CDR2 are SGHTA and FQGNSA. This CDR3 is built from 16 residues. The CDR3 nucleotides read TGTGCCAGCACCTTTTCAGGGCCCGGACTAGGTTACGAGCAGTACTTC. Amino acid sequence: CASTFSGPGLGYEQYF.

J is TRBJ2-7 and V is TRBV6-2 or TRBV6-3; 7 bases line up with TRBD1. Germline trimming cut 6 bases from V and 3 bases from J; bases unmatched to any gene: 8. This CDR3 contains 14 residues. Looked up from germline, CDR1 is MNHEY and CDR2 is SVGEGT. CDR3 sequence (DNA): TGTGCCAGCAGGGTCGACAGGGCTCGCTACGAGCAGTACTTC. This sequence encodes CASRVDRARYEQYF.

The chain combines TRBV7-2 with TRBJ1-5; D gene uncertain. The germline V gene has CDR1 SGHTA and CDR2 FQGNSA. The CDR3 loop spans 16 amino acids. Trimming left V 1 base short and J 5 bases short, with 15 bases between. This chain's CDR3 is CASSLDLGAVDQPQHF. In DNA form, the CDR3 reads TGTGCCAGCAGCTTAGATTTGGGTGCGGTGGATCAGCCCCAGCATTTT.

The rearrangement joins TRBV5-6 to TRBJ2-1, with 12 bases matching TRBD2. The CDR3 runs to 16 residues. Germline V gene data show CDR1 as SGHDT and CDR2 as YYEEEE. V shed 4 bases and J 9 bases; nucleotides not matched to a gene: 11. CDR3 coding DNA: TGTGCCAGCAGCGTTCGGGGACTAGCGGGTTTCGGTGAGCAGTTCTTC. Translated, it gives CASSVRGLAGFGEQFF.